This entry describes one T cell receptor beta chain. These data belong to a study of T cell responses to AZD1222 COVID-19 vaccine. Data came from immunoSEQ multiplex PCR; TCRdb stores just in-frame clones and leaves some out. The sample holds around 100,000 clones, around nine tenths seen once. CDR3 length: 13 residues. The V end was cut by 2 bases, the J end by 3 bases, with 8 bases between. CDR1 and CDR2 (germline): LGHDT, YNNKEL (reference sequence). The chain uses TRBV3-1 (or the pseudogene TRBV3-2) and TRBJ2-7; either TRBD1 or TRBD2 may fit D (5 bases each). This TCR derives from an adult in good health. The sample consisted of peripheral blood, taken on day 0 of AZD1222 vaccination. Written as DNA, the CDR3 is TGTGCCAGCAGCCAACCTGGGGGCTACGAGCAGTACTTC. Its protein is CASSQPGGYEQYF.